This entry features one T cell receptor beta chain sequence. The antigen is undetermined. Preparation of the TCRbeta library involved a method that used unique molecular identifiers. Each CDR3 protein is one row after TCRdb ran MiXCR on the PCR reads. There are about 580,000 distinct CDR3 sequences in the sample; under 30% occur only once, and roughly 15% lies in the top ten. The CDR3 has 13 residues. Germline V gives CDR1 DFQATT, CDR2 SNEGSKA (reference sequence). Germline trimming cut 8 bases from V and 0 bases from J; bases unmatched to any gene: 6. This sample was included in a study of T-cell reconstitution after alpha-beta-depleted transplantation in children. Study conclusions and caveats: Reported findings indicate that, about two months after transplant, alpha-beta T cells came from several hundred expanded clones, which were derived from non-depleted graft cells. Recipient T cells and thymic progenitors that survived gave rise to the high TCRbeta diversity observed at day 60 in some patients. From newly produced T cells came most of the T-cell counts and diversity one year after transplant.

The receptor was derived from a boy in the first two years of life who had a stem cell transplant for acute myeloid leukemia, so the T cells may come from the graft donor. V gene TRBV20-1 combines with J gene TRBJ2-7; 8 positions match TRBD1. The source material was PBMCs, mostly from graft donor cells, sampled 360 days after TCRalphabeta/CD19-depleted stem cell transplant. The CDR3 nucleotides are TGCAGTATGACAGGGGAAAGCTCCTACGAGCAGTACGTC. This gives the protein CSMTGESSYEQYV.